These 3 T cell receptor beta chains share one sample of origin, sequenced in a study of T cell responses to AZD1222 COVID-19 vaccine. Method: immunoSEQ multiplex PCR; TCRdb's copy keeps in-frame clones and lacks some. Of 100,000 or so clones in the sample, around 94% were seen once. The sample here was peripheral blood, taken on day 0 of AZD1222 vaccination. Receptor source: an adult in good health.

This rearrangement joins TRBV7-6 to TRBJ2-2; D possibly corresponds to TRBD1 (5 bases). Germline-derived CDR1 and CDR2 are SGHVS and FNYEAQ. The CDR3 extends over 19 amino acids. V was cut by 1 base and J by 2 bases, with 20 bases left in between. The CDR3 loop is CASSLVKEGGQLNTGELFF. CDR3 bases: TGTGCCAGCAGCTTAGTAAAAGAAGGTGGACAACTAAACACCGGGGAGCTGTTTTTT.

This rearrangement joins TRBV6-5 to TRBJ1-1; TRBD1 agrees at 7 bases. CDR1 and CDR2 (germline): MNHEY, SVGAGI. The CDR3 contains 14 residues. The J segment lost 4 bases and the V segment lost 4 bases, leaving 6 bases of the junction unmatched. CDR3 in amino acids: CASSFGQVGTEAFF. CDR3 DNA: TGTGCCAGCAGTTTCGGACAGGTGGGCACTGAAGCTTTCTTT.

The chain links TRBV27 to TRBJ2-1, with D tentatively TRBD1 or TRBD2 (6 bases each). The V and J ends lost 4 bases and 5 bases respectively, with 24 bases between them. The CDR3 consists of 18 residues. Germline V CDR1 and CDR2: MNHEY, SMNVEV (reference sequence). CDR3 residues: CASSSQGIQAGLNNEQFF. CDR3 coding DNA: TGTGCCAGCAGTTCACAGGGTATTCAAGCGGGTTTGAACAATGAGCAGTTCTTC.